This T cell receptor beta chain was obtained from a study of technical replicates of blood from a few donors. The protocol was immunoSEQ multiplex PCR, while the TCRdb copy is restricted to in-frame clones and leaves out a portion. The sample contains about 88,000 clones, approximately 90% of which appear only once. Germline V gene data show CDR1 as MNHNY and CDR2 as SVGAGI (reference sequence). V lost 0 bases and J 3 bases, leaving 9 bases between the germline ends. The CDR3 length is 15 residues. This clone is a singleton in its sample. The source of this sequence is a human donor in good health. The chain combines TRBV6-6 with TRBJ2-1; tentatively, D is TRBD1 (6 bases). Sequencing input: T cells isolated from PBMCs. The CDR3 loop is CASSYSRGSYNEQFF. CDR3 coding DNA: TGTGCCAGCAGTTACTCAAGGGGGAGCTACAATGAGCAGTTCTTC.